The 29 T cell receptor beta chains below all came from one sample that was sequenced in a study of OX40 agonist ivuxolimab in advanced cancers. Clones were read by immunoSEQ multiplex PCR, and TCRdb kept only the in-frame ones, dropping some. The table lists 28,000 or so clones, approximately 86% of them singletons. Sequencing used CD4+ or CD8+ T cells sorted from blood, obtained in a trial of the OX40 agonist ivuxolimab. The receptors derive from an adult with an advanced solid tumor such as melanoma, head and neck, liver or kidney cancer.

The V and J genes are TRBV18 and TRBJ2-3; D gene unclear. This CDR3 region has 8 residues. CDR1 and CDR2 from the germline V gene are KGHSH and LQKENI. CDR3 DNA: TGTGGTATAGATACGCAGTATTTT. Its protein is CGIDTQYF.

This clone rates as medium-sized (0.01 to 0.1%). The chain employs TRBV7-6 and TRBJ2-2; D is ambiguous. Trimming stripped 5 bases from V and 0 bases from J, with 7 bases between. CDR3 size: 14 residues. CDR1 is SGHVS and CDR2 is FNYEAQ in the germline V gene. The CDR3: CASSQLTNTGELFF. As DNA, the CDR3 is TGTGCCAGCAGCCAACTCACGAACACCGGGGAGCTGTTTTTT.

CDR3 protein: CASSLEPNYGYTF. The CDR3 DNA is TGCGCCAGCAGCTTGGAGCCCAACTATGGCTACACCTTC. The chain employs TRBV5-1 and TRBJ1-2; D gene uncertain. This CDR3 is built from 13 residues. The V gene lost 0 bases and the J gene lost 2 bases, with 5 bases spanning the gap. CDR1 is SGHRS, CDR2 YFSETQ, per germline.

The CDR3 DNA is TGTGCCAGCAGCTCTAGGAGTACTGAAGCTTTCTTT. It is translated as CASSSRSTEAFF. The chain recombines TRBV7-9 with TRBJ1-1; D gene unclear. The CDR3 has 12 amino acids. CDR1 and CDR2 (germline): SEHNR, FQNEAQ (reference sequence). V was clipped by 4 bases and J by 5 bases, with 8 bases between them.

This rearrangement joins TRBV4-2 to TRBJ2-1, with D hard to call. The V end lost 0 bases, the J end lost 3 bases, and 12 bases lay between the germline ends. CDR3 length: 16 amino acids. CDR1 and CDR2 from the germline V gene are LGHNA and YNFKEQ. The CDR3, as DNA: TGTGCCAGCAGCCAAGATAGGACGCCCTACTACAATGAGCAGTTCTTC. This encodes CASSQDRTPYYNEQFF.

The rearrangement links TRBV11-2 to TRBJ2-3; possibly TRBD2 for D (5 bases). The V end lost 8 bases, the J end lost 1 base, and 16 bases lay between the germline ends. CDR1 SGHAT and CDR2 FQNNGV come from the germline V gene. This CDR3 spans 15 amino acids. CDR3 nucleotides: TGTGCCAGCTTGATGGACTGGCCTGGCACAGATACGCAGTATTTT. Translated, it gives CASLMDWPGTDTQYF.

The chain carries TRBV7-9 and TRBJ1-4; D remains ambiguous. The CDR3 sequence is 14 residues long. The V and J ends lost 1 base and 8 bases respectively, with 11 bases between them. Germline values: CDR1 SEHNR, CDR2 FQNEAQ (reference sequence). This chain's CDR3 is CASSLDLGREKLFF. DNA of the CDR3: TGTGCCAGCAGCTTAGACCTCGGGCGGGAAAAACTGTTTTTT.

This clone was observed a few times. The chain links TRBV7-3 to TRBJ2-7; TRBD1 matches at 7 bases. The ends lost 5 bases at V and 5 bases at J; junction bases unmatched: 12. Germline assignment: CDR1 SGHTA and CDR2 FQGTGA. CDR3 length: 15 residues. The CDR3 nucleotides are TGTGCCAGCAGCCCTACAGGGGATCCCCTTGACGAGCAGTACTTC. Translation: CASSPTGDPLDEQYF.

The J gene is TRBJ2-2, the V gene TRBV27; possibly TRBD2 for D (5 bases). In germline, CDR1 is MNHEY, CDR2 SMNVEV (reference sequence). The CDR3 extends over 16 amino acids. V gave up 1 base and J gave up 0 bases, with 9 bases separating them. CDR3 amino acids: CASSLFSGTNTGELFF. In DNA form, the CDR3 reads TGTGCCAGCAGTTTATTTTCCGGGACGAACACCGGGGAGCTGTTTTTT.

V is TRBV7-2 and J is TRBJ1-1; D not certain. There are 15 residues in the CDR3. Trimming shortened V by 0 bases and J by 1 base, and 9 bases separated the two germline ends. Germline V lookup: CDR1 SGHTA, CDR2 FQGNSA. The CDR3 DNA sequence: TGTGCCAGCAGCTTAGCGCCCAGCCCGAACACTGAAGCTTTCTTT. Translated, it gives CASSLAPSPNTEAFF.

The chain employs TRBV11-2 and TRBJ2-1, with D unresolved. Trimming pared 1 base from V and 7 bases from J, leaving 23 bases between. Germline CDR1 reads SGHAT; CDR2 reads FQNNGV. This CDR3 has 18 residues. The CDR3 is CASSLVYGFEVSQNEQFF. CDR3 nucleotide sequence: TGTGCCAGCAGCTTAGTTTACGGCTTTGAGGTGAGTCAGAATGAGCAGTTCTTC.

The chain uses TRBV5-4 and TRBJ2-2; D possibly corresponds to TRBD1 (5 bases). V lost 10 bases and J 2 bases, leaving 15 bases between the germline ends. CDR1 is SGHNT and CDR2 is YYREEE in the germline V gene (reference sequence). The CDR3 totals 14 residues. In nucleotides, the CDR3 is TGTGCCGGAGCTTCAGGGTACAACACCGGGGAGCTGTTTTTT. Its protein is CAGASGYNTGELFF.

The rearrangement joins TRBV10-1 to TRBJ2-1; D remains ambiguous. The ends were cut back, 0 bases at V and 5 bases at J, with 8 bases in the middle. CDR1 and CDR2 (germline): WNHNN, SYGVQD (reference sequence). The CDR3 runs 14 residues. The chain's CDR3 is CASSESNRDNEQFF. The CDR3 coding sequence is TGCGCCAGCAGTGAGTCGAATAGGGACAATGAGCAGTTCTTC.

This chain links TRBV7-7 with TRBJ2-3; 11 bases map to TRBD2. The junction had 1 base not matched to a gene; V was cut back by 3 bases and J by 2 bases. The CDR3 runs to 15 residues. Germline V gene lookup returns CDR1 SSHAT and CDR2 FNYEAQ (reference sequence). The CDR3 protein is CASSLGLAVTDTQYF. In nucleotides, the CDR3 is TGTGCCAGCAGCTTGGGACTAGCGGTCACAGATACGCAGTATTTT.

Here the CDR3 DNA reads TGTGCCAGCAGTTCAAGGGTCGGTGAAAAACTGTTTTTT. Its translation is CASSSRVGEKLFF. The gene calls are TRBV7-9 and TRBJ1-4, with D unclear. Germline CDR1 and CDR2: SEHNR and FQNEAQ (reference sequence). The CDR3 extends over 13 amino acids. The ends were cut back, 6 bases at V and 7 bases at J, with 12 bases in the middle.

This chain connects TRBV7-9 to TRBJ2-5; D is uncertain. Trimming pared 5 bases from V and 0 bases from J, leaving 7 bases between. There are 13 residues in the CDR3. Germline-derived CDR1 and CDR2 are SEHNR and FQNEAQ (reference sequence). This chain's CDR3 is CASSPRYQETQYF. The CDR3, as DNA: TGTGCCAGCAGCCCCCGGTACCAAGAGACCCAGTACTTC.

This chain links TRBV7-9 with TRBJ2-7; D possibly corresponds to TRBD2 (5 bases). This CDR3 spans 12 amino acids. Germline CDR1 and CDR2: SEHNR and FQNEAQ (reference sequence). The ends were cut back, 5 bases at V and 2 bases at J, with 7 bases in the middle. This CDR3 is CASSPRAYEQYF. The CDR3 bases are TGTGCCAGCAGCCCGAGGGCCTACGAGCAGTACTTC.

The chain has TRBV25-1 and TRBJ2-3; D call uncertain. Trimming removed 6 bases from V and 6 bases from J, with 10 bases in between. Per the germline V gene, CDR1 is MGHDK and CDR2 is SYGVNS. The CDR3 is 12 amino acids. The CDR3 coding sequence is TGTGCCAGCAGACCAAGGGCGGATACGCAGTATTTT. This translates into CASRPRADTQYF.

V usage is TRBV29-1 and J usage is TRBJ2-7, with D unclear. There are 13 residues in the CDR3. Trimming pared 3 bases from V and 3 bases from J, leaving 12 bases between. Germline loops: CDR1 SQVTM, CDR2 ANQGSEA. The CDR3 reads CSVELGPDYEQYF. The CDR3 bases are TGCAGCGTTGAGCTCGGCCCAGACTACGAGCAGTACTTC.

This chain connects TRBV6-5 to TRBJ2-1, with a weak D call TRBD1 (6 bases). In germline, CDR1 is MNHEY, CDR2 SVGAGI. CDR3 length equals 13 residues. Deletions cut 8 bases from V and 9 bases from J, with 17 bases between. CDR3 protein: CASHTTTGTEQFF. The CDR3 DNA follows: TGTGCCAGCCATACAACTACAGGGACTGAGCAGTTCTTC.

This clone was seen once. The J gene is TRBJ2-1, the V gene TRBV10-3; no reliable D call. With 1 base removed from V and 13 bases from J, the gap between germline ends came to 11 bases. This CDR3 is built from 12 residues. Germline lookup yields CDR1 ENHRY and CDR2 SYGVKD. In nucleotides, the CDR3 is TGTGCCATCAGTGAGTTACCTAGTATCCAGTTCTTC. Amino acids: CAISELPSIQFF.

The chain joins TRBV6-5 to TRBJ2-5; 8 bases are shared with TRBD1. J gave up 5 bases and V 6 bases, and 5 bases lay outside the gene matches. The germline gives CDR1 MNHEY, CDR2 SVGAGI. This CDR3 spans 13 amino acids. CDR3 nucleotides: TGTGCCAGCAGATCAGGGGGCGGGGAGACCCAGTACTTC. It yields the protein CASRSGGGETQYF.

The V gene is TRBV28, the J gene TRBJ1-2; the match to TRBD1 covers 8 bases. The CDR3 has 15 amino acids. The ends lost 1 base at V and 1 base at J; junction bases unmatched: 2. Germline CDR1 MDHEN, CDR2 SYDVKM. The CDR3, as DNA: TGTGCCAGCAGTTTATCGGACAGGGATAACTATGGCTACACCTTC. This gives the protein CASSLSDRDNYGYTF.

This clone was observed a handful of times. The chain carries TRBV7-9 and TRBJ1-3, with D hard to call. V lost 3 bases and J 6 bases, leaving 3 bases between the germline ends. The CDR3 contains 11 residues. Germline V gene lookup returns CDR1 SEHNR and CDR2 FQNEAQ (reference sequence). The CDR3, as DNA: TGTGCCAGCAGCTTCTCAAACACCATATATTTT. Translating it yields CASSFSNTIYF.

Here the CDR3 reads CASSSYSGGAAYNEQFF. CDR3 nucleotides: TGTGCCAGCAGCTCCTATAGCGGGGGGGCAGCCTACAATGAGCAGTTCTTC. The chain couples TRBV7-3 to TRBJ2-1; 11 positions agree with TRBD2. Trimming removed 4 bases from V and 2 bases from J; junction bases left unmatched: 7. The V gene's germline CDR1 is SGHTA and CDR2 FQGTGA. The CDR3 is 17 amino acids. Based on the CDR3 plus reference TRBV7-3 and TRBJ2-1, the full variable domain is GAGVSQTPSNKVTEKGKYVELRCDPISGHTALYWYRQSLGQGPEFLIYFQGTGAADDSGLPNDRFFAVRPEGSVSTLKIQRTERGDSAVYLCASSSYSGGAAYNEQFFGPGTRLTVL.

The chain employs TRBV28 and TRBJ2-7; 7 bases map to TRBD2. V shed 7 bases, J shed 7 bases, and the junction held 16 bases outside the gene matches. The CDR3 loop spans 15 amino acids. Germline V gene lookup returns CDR1 MDHEN and CDR2 SYDVKM. The CDR3 region is CASTPLLIAGGEQYF. CDR3 sequence (DNA): TGTGCCAGCACCCCGTTACTAATCGCCGGGGGGGAGCAGTACTTC.

This chain joins TRBV15 and TRBJ1-4; TRBD1 agrees at 7 bases. Trimming removed 5 bases from V and 5 bases from J; junction bases left unmatched: 8. The CDR3 runs to 15 residues. Germline CDR1 is LNHNV and CDR2 is YYDKDF (reference sequence). This chain's CDR3 is CATSDLTGSNEKLFF. CDR3 in DNA: TGTGCCACCAGCGACCTGACAGGGTCAAATGAAAAACTGTTTTTT.

V and J are TRBV5-1 and TRBJ1-1; D unclear. V was clipped by 3 bases and J by 1 base, with 13 bases between them. The CDR3 loop spans 15 amino acids. Germline loops: CDR1 SGHRS, CDR2 YFSETQ. Here the CDR3 reads CASSSHPLKNTEAFF. DNA of the CDR3: TGCGCCAGCAGCTCCCATCCACTCAAGAACACTGAAGCTTTCTTT.

This clone was seen more than once but under ten times. The rearrangement uses TRBV6-1 and TRBJ1-2, with TRBD1 identical over 9 bases. V shed 6 bases and J 4 bases; nucleotides not matched to a gene: 9. Germline CDR1 MNHNS, CDR2 SASEGT. This CDR3 is 15 amino acids long. The chain's CDR3 is CASRHGQGPSYGYTF. CDR3 DNA: TGTGCCAGCAGACACGGACAGGGGCCTAGCTATGGCTACACCTTC.